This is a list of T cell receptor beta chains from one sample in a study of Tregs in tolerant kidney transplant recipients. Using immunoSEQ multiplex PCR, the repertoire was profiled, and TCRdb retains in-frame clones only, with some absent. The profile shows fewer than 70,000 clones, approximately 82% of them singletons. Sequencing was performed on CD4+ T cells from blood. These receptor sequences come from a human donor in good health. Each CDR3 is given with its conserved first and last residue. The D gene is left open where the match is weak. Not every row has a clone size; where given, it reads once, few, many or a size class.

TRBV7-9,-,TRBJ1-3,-,TGTGCCAGCAGCTTTTCTACCGGGACACCCACTGGAAACACCATATATTTT,CASSFSTGTPTGNTIYF
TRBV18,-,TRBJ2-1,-,TGTGCCAGCTCACCGGAGGGGGGACGTGGTGGCAATGAGCAGTTCTTC,CASSPEGGRGGNEQFF
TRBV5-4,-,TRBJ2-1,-,TGTGCCAGCAGCTCCCCTTTGTCCCCGATGAACAATGAGCAGTTCTTC,CASSSPLSPMNNEQFF
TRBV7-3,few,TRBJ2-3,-,TGTGCCAGCAGTAAGCCGCCAGGAGATACGCAGTATTTT,CASSKPPGDTQYF
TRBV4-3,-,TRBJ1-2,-,TGCGCCAGCAGCCAAGATTTACACTCCTATGGCTACACCTTC,CASSQDLHSYGYTF
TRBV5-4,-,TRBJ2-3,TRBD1,TGTGCCAGCAGCCGGGGACAGGACACAGATACGCAGTATTTT,CASSRGQDTDTQYF
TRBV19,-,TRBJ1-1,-,TGTGCCAGTAGTACAAAGGACAGCTATCAGAGAGAAGCTTTCTTT,CASSTKDSYQREAFF
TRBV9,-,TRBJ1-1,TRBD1,TGTGCCAGCAGCGTTTCCGGGACAGGGGGAACTGAAGCTTTCTTT,CASSVSGTGGTEAFF
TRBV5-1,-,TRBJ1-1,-,TGCGCCAGCAGCTTGTTCCAGGGCGGCCCTGAAGCTTTCTTT,CASSLFQGGPEAFF
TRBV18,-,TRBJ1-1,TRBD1,TGTGCCAGCTCACCACCGCAGGGGGGTCGAACTGAAGCTTTCTTT,CASSPPQGGRTEAFF
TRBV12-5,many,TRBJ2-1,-,TGTGCTAGTGGACTACCACCGACTATTGAGCAGTTCTTC,CASGLPPTIEQFF
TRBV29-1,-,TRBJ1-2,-,TGCAGCGTTGCTGTGCCCCCCCCACAGGGAGCGTCTTATGGCTACACCTTC,CSVAVPPPQGASYGYTF
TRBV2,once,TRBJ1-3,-,TGTGCCACGGCCGAGCCCGCCGGAAACACCATATATTTT,CATAEPAGNTIYF
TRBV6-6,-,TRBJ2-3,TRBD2,TGTGCCAGCAGTCCGCCCGGCGGGGGGCTAGGTACGCAGTATTTT,CASSPPGGGLGTQYF
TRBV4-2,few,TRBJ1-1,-,TGTGCCAGCAGCCCCCAATCGGGGTCTGAAGCTTTCTTT,CASSPQSGSEAFF
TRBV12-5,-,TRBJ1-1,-,TGTGCTAGTGGGGGACGATCAACCCTGGAGGGAATGAACACTGAAGCTTTCTTT,CASGGRSTLEGMNTEAFF